This T cell receptor beta chain was captured in a study of T-cell reconstitution after alpha-beta-depleted transplantation in children. Study-wide points: Expanded graft clones, several hundred of them, were reportedly the source of alpha-beta T cells about two months after transplant.

During its preparation, the TCRbeta library received unique molecular identifiers. TCRdb ran MiXCR on the PCR reads and lists one entry per CDR3 protein. The sample lists approximately 430,000 distinct CDR3 sequences; 15% to 20% were seen once. As to this clonotype: What it binds is not known.

The TCR originated in a boy under two years old who had a stem cell transplant for Wiskott-Aldrich syndrome, so the T cells may come from the graft donor. The specimen comprised PBMCs, mostly from graft donor cells, sampled 360 days after TCRalphabeta/CD19-depleted stem cell transplant.

CDR3: CAIKTSGRGTYNEQFF. The CDR3 DNA follows: TGTGCCATCAAGACTAGCGGGAGAGGCACCTACAATGAGCAGTTCTTC. The chain is built from TRBV10-3 and TRBJ2-1, with 12 bases identical to TRBD2. This CDR3 is built from 16 residues. The V gene's germline CDR1 is ENHRY and CDR2 SYGVKD. The V gene end was trimmed by 7 bases and the J gene end by 2 bases; junction bases not matched to a gene: 6.